This paragraph reports one T cell receptor beta chain. Trimming removed 3 bases from V and 11 bases from J; junction bases left unmatched: 5. Germline V CDR1 and CDR2: MDHEN, SYDVKM. There are 12 residues in the CDR3. This record belongs to a study of blood T cell repertoires in COVID-19. On the study more broadly: COVID-19 samples from acute and convalescent phases originated in the United States, Italy and Spain. Nucleic acid was either cDNA or gDNA, and it came from T cells, B-cell-depleted T cells, or PBMCs.

The authors' processing: Nucleated cell number was recorded as an estimate derived from reference gene primer amplification. Data came from immunoSEQ multiplex PCR; TCRdb stores just in-frame clones and leaves some out. V, J and clone size derive from that table, while D and trimming were established from the DNA sequence. The sample has roughly 67,000 clones; over 60% are singletons. The sequence was collected from a human donor in a cohort sampled during active COVID-19. The V call is TRBV28, the J call TRBJ1-1; 8 positions agree with TRBD1. Input material: peripheral blood. DNA for the CDR3: TGTGCCAGCAGTTTTCAGGGGGCGCGGGCTTTCTTT. This translates into CASSFQGARAFF.